The rows below give T cell receptor beta chains drawn from one sample of a study of CD8 T cells in ankylosing spondylitis. One entry per CDR3 protein results from TCRdb running MiXCR on the 5' RACE reads. The table has tens of thousands of distinct CDR3 sequences, roughly 30% seen once; the top ten hold around 60%. Source material: blood, either unsorted or a sorted T cell fraction (not recorded which). These TCRs come from a male donor with ankylosing spondylitis or in good health (not recorded which). Each CDR3 is given with its conserved first and last residue. The order of the fields is J gene, V gene, D gene, clone size, CDR3 protein, CDR3 DNA. A D gene is named only where the DNA matches it firmly. For some rows the clone size is stated as once, few or many, or as a class when expanded; others skip it.

>TRBJ1-4|TRBV20-1|NA|few
CSASRERANEKLFF
TGCAGTGCTAGTCGCGAGAGAGCTAATGAAAAACTGTTTTTT
>TRBJ2-1|TRBV20-1|TRBD1|few
CSAYKLGTADNEQFF
TGCAGTGCTTACAAACTCGGGACAGCCGACAATGAGCAGTTCTTC
>TRBJ2-3|TRBV15|NA|NA
CATSRDGGEGTDTQYF
TGTGCCACCAGCAGAGATGGGGGAGAGGGCACAGATACGCAGTATTTT
>TRBJ2-1|TRBV20-1|NA|NA
CSAMGGRAYNEQFF
TGCAGTGCGATGGGGGGCAGAGCCTACAATGAGCAGTTCTTC
>TRBJ2-2|TRBV5-6|NA|NA
CASSTVSLSGELFF
TGTGCCAGCAGCACCGTTAGCCTCTCCGGGGAGCTGTTTTTT
>TRBJ1-2|TRBV4-1|TRBD1|NA
CASSQDTGGDYGYTF
TGCGCCAGCAGCCAAGACACAGGGGGCGACTATGGCTACACCTTC
>TRBJ2-1|TRBV20-1|NA|NA
CSASLGYLLYNEQFF
TGCAGTGCTAGTTTGGGGTATCTGCTATACAATGAGCAGTTCTTC
>TRBJ1-5|TRBV7-8|NA|NA
CASSLGGGPRDNQPQHF
TGTGCCAGCAGCTTAGGAGGGGGACCAAGGGACAATCAGCCCCAGCATTTT
>TRBJ1-2|TRBV3-1|TRBD1|NA
CASSQEQDRAYGYTF
TGTGCCAGCAGCCAGGAACAGGACAGGGCTTACGGCTACACCTTC
>TRBJ2-5|TRBV27|TRBD2|NA
CASSLRLAGVETQYF
TGTGCCAGCAGTTTAAGACTAGCGGGAGTCGAGACCCAGTACTTC
>TRBJ2-5|TRBV4-2|NA|many
CASRSGKTQYF
TGTGCCAGCCGGTCGGGAAAGACCCAGTACTTC
>TRBJ1-2|TRBV7-2|NA|NA
CASNQRGPNYGYTF
TGTGCCAGCAACCAACGGGGGCCTAACTATGGCTACACCTTC
>TRBJ2-3|TRBV7-2|TRBD1|NA
CASSLGTGSDTQYF
TGTGCCAGCAGCTTAGGGACAGGTTCCGATACGCAGTATTTT
>TRBJ2-7|TRBV10-3|NA|NA
CAISLSGSYEQYF
TGTGCCATCAGTCTTAGTGGTTCCTACGAGCAGTACTTC
>TRBJ2-7|TRBV10-2|NA|NA
CASSENLPYEQYF
TGCGCCAGCAGTGAGAACTTACCCTACGAGCAGTACTTC
>TRBJ1-1|TRBV20-1|TRBD1|many
CSVKIQGARSTFF
TGCAGTGTTAAAATACAGGGGGCAAGATCGACTTTCTTT
>TRBJ2-5|TRBV3-1|NA|NA
CASSQEVVRRQETQYF
TGTGCCAGCAGCCAAGAAGTTGTCCGAAGACAAGAGACCCAGTACTTC
>TRBJ2-3|TRBV20-1|TRBD2|NA
CSAATGLAEEDTQYF
TGCAGTGCTGCGACGGGACTAGCGGAAGAAGATACGCAGTATTTT
>TRBJ1-5|TRBV29-1|NA|NA
CSVQEVNQPQHF
TGCAGCGTACAGGAGGTCAATCAGCCCCAGCATTTT
>TRBJ2-5|TRBV6-5|NA|NA
CASSSPRGGKTQYF
TGTGCCAGCAGTTCCCCGAGGGGGGGAAAGACCCAGTACTTC
>TRBJ1-2|TRBV18|NA|NA
CASSPPAGERVHGYTF
TGTGCCAGCTCACCACCTGCAGGGGAGAGGGTTCATGGCTACACCTTC
>TRBJ2-1|TRBV24-1|NA|NA
CATSDSAFREQFF
TGTGCCACCAGTGATTCAGCCTTTAGGGAGCAGTTCTTC